The 10 T cell receptor beta chains presented below share a single source sample, sequenced in a study of technical replicates of blood from a handful of donors. Some clones are missing from TCRdb's copy, which holds only in-frame ones; the method was immunoSEQ multiplex PCR. In the table there are 80,000 or so clones, about 96% of which are singletons. Sequencing was carried out using T cells isolated from PBMCs. The origin of the receptors is a human donor in good health.

This chain joins TRBV7-8 and TRBJ2-1; 8 nucleotides match TRBD1. This CDR3 is built from 16 residues. V was clipped by 2 bases and J by 6 bases; unmatched bases: 9. Germline V gene sequence: CDR1 SGHVS, CDR2 FQNEAQ. CDR3 nucleotide sequence: TGTGCCAGCAGCTTATTCGGCAGGGGGCGGTTCAATGAGCAGTTCTTC. Amino acid sequence: CASSLFGRGRFNEQFF.

The chain couples TRBV28 to TRBJ1-1, with 9 bases lining up with TRBD1. The CDR3 length is 11 residues. The trim removed 6 bases at V and 10 bases at J, leaving 3 bases unmatched. CDR1 and CDR2 from the germline V gene are MDHEN and SYDVKM. The CDR3 sequence is CASRVTGGAFF. CDR3 DNA: TGTGCCAGCAGGGTGACAGGGGGAGCTTTCTTT.

This clone occurred once. The gene calls are TRBV11-2 and TRBJ1-2; 8 nucleotides line up with TRBD1. Germline CDR1 and CDR2: SGHAT and FQNNGV. The trim removed 4 bases at V and 5 bases at J, leaving 6 bases unmatched. This CDR3 region has 14 residues. The CDR3: CASSYTGGGYGYTF. CDR3 DNA: TGTGCCAGCAGCTATACAGGGGGGGGGTATGGCTACACCTTC.

The V gene is TRBV27, the J gene TRBJ1-1, with 7 bases lining up with TRBD1. The trim removed 4 bases at V and 0 bases at J, leaving 8 bases unmatched. The CDR3 is 16 residues long. The germline gives CDR1 MNHEY, CDR2 SMNVEV (reference sequence). The CDR3 nucleotides are TGTGCCAGCAGTTCACAGGGGATCTCGATGAACACTGAAGCTTTCTTT. The encoded protein is CASSSQGISMNTEAFF.

The chain is built from TRBV28 and TRBJ1-1; D unresolved. CDR1 is MDHEN and CDR2 is SYDVKM in the germline V gene. The CDR3 sequence is 14 residues long. Trimming removed 3 bases at V and 0 bases at J, with 8 bases between. The CDR3 sequence: CASSFPQLNTEAFF. The CDR3 DNA sequence: TGTGCCAGCAGTTTCCCACAGTTGAACACTGAAGCTTTCTTT.

The chain is built from TRBV30 and TRBJ1-2; 8 bases line up with TRBD1. The CDR3 covers 12 residues. Germline values: CDR1 GTSNPN, CDR2 SVGIG (reference sequence). With 5 bases clipped from V and 4 bases from J, the junction kept 3 bases outside the gene matches. This CDR3 is CAWDTGGYGYTF. The CDR3 region has the DNA TGTGCCTGGGACACAGGGGGCTATGGCTACACCTTC.

This chain's CDR3 is CASISGTAPEAFF. CDR3 nucleotide sequence: TGTGCCAGCATCTCCGGGACAGCGCCTGAAGCTTTCTTT. The V gene is TRBV6-5, the J gene TRBJ1-1, with TRBD1 matching over 7 bases. Per germline, CDR1 MNHEY and CDR2 SVGAGI. The CDR3 is 13 residues long. V dropped 7 bases and J dropped 6; count of bases not matched to a gene: 8.

This chain connects TRBV4-1 to TRBJ2-1; 10 positions match TRBD1. CDR3 size: 15 residues. Trimming cost V 2 bases and J 10 bases; bases outside gene matches: 8. The germline gives CDR1 MGHRA, CDR2 YSYEKL. The CDR3 coding sequence is TGCGCCAGCAGCCAATTGGCGGGACAGGGGAGGGAGCAGTTCTTC. Translation: CASSQLAGQGREQFF.

This chain connects TRBV5-1 to TRBJ2-1; 8 nucleotides match TRBD2. The CDR3 runs to 14 residues. The germline V gene encodes CDR1 SGHRS and CDR2 YFSETQ. V lost 0 bases to trimming and J lost 7 bases; unmatched junction nucleotides: 3. The CDR3 region is CASSLAGGTNEQFF. The CDR3 DNA follows: TGCGCCAGCAGCTTGGCGGGAGGGACTAATGAGCAGTTCTTC. Drawing the rest from reference TRBV5-1 and TRBJ2-1, the complete variable domain is KAGVTQTPRYLIKTRGQQVTLSCSPISGHRSVSWYQQTPGQGLQFLFEYFSETQRNKGNFPGRFSGRQFSNSRSEMNVSTLELGDSALYLCASSLAGGTNEQFFGPGTRLTVL.

V is TRBV29-1 and J is TRBJ2-7, with D possibly being TRBD2 (5 bases). Germline CDR1 SQVTM, CDR2 ANQGSEA. V lost 8 bases and J lost 0, with 14 bases in between. The CDR3 totals 13 residues. The CDR3 protein is CSFRQGSSYEQYF. The CDR3, as DNA: TGCAGCTTTCGACAAGGGAGCTCCTACGAGCAGTACTTC.